What follows are 22 T cell receptor beta chains derived from one specimen sequenced in a study of blood T cell repertoires in COVID-19. Using immunoSEQ multiplex PCR, the repertoire was profiled, and TCRdb retains in-frame clones only, with some absent. The table has around 250,000 clones, 84% seen once; the top ten hold approximately 1.4%. Sequenced sample: peripheral blood. These receptors came from a woman between 40 and 50 years old who had recovered from COVID-19.

The chain employs TRBV6-6 and TRBJ2-5; no clear D. The V gene lost 5 bases and the J gene lost 5 bases, with 9 bases spanning the gap. CDR1 MNHNY and CDR2 SVGAGI come from the germline V gene (reference sequence). This CDR3 comprises 12 residues. The CDR3 DNA is TGTGCCAGCAGTGCGGTCGGGGAGACCCAGTACTTC. It yields the protein CASSAVGETQYF.

This clone was counted between two and nine times. The rearrangement links TRBV6-6 to TRBJ1-5; D not certain. V lost 2 bases, J lost 7 bases, and 12 bases lay in between. The CDR3 is made up of 14 amino acids. The V gene's germline CDR1 is MNHNY and CDR2 SVGAGI (reference sequence). CDR3 loop: CASSYNRGLQPQHF. The CDR3 DNA is TGTGCCAGCAGTTACAACCGGGGTTTGCAGCCCCAGCATTTT.

This clone was found once. The chain is built from TRBV10-3 and TRBJ1-1; D gene uncertain. CDR1 ENHRY and CDR2 SYGVKD come from the germline V gene. Trimming pared 2 bases from V and 4 bases from J, leaving 11 bases between. The CDR3 extends over 14 amino acids. The CDR3 sequence is CAISERQRATEAFF. Written as DNA, the CDR3 is TGTGCCATCAGTGAGCGACAAAGAGCCACTGAAGCTTTCTTT.

This chain links TRBV7-9 with TRBJ1-1; TRBD1 might be the D (6 bases). V lost 5 bases, J lost 1 base, and 14 bases lay in between. Germline V gives CDR1 SEHNR, CDR2 FQNEAQ (reference sequence). The CDR3 sequence is 15 residues long. This CDR3 is CASSLVSGENTEAFF. CDR3 nucleotides: TGTGCCAGCAGCCTGGTGTCAGGGGAGAACACTGAAGCTTTCTTT.

The chain couples TRBV28 to TRBJ1-5, with D tentatively TRBD1 (5 bases). The CDR3 has 16 amino acids. Germline V gives CDR1 MDHEN, CDR2 SYDVKM. V lost 4 bases and J 1 base, leaving 14 bases between the germline ends. The CDR3 here is CASSSQGFGSNQPQHF. CDR3 bases: TGTGCCAGCAGTTCTCAGGGCTTTGGGAGCAATCAGCCCCAGCATTTT.

The chain carries TRBV5-1 and TRBJ1-5, with D tentatively TRBD1 (5 bases). This CDR3 has 14 amino acids. V lost 0 bases, J lost 6 bases, and 10 bases lay in between. CDR1 is SGHRS and CDR2 is YFSETQ in the germline V gene. The CDR3 nucleotides read TGCGCCAGCAGCTTGGAAGCGGGGACTCAGCCCCAGCATTTT. It yields the protein CASSLEAGTQPQHF.

The chain couples TRBV7-8 to TRBJ2-3; 10 bases line up with TRBD2. Germline-derived CDR1 and CDR2 are SGHVS and FQNEAQ. The CDR3 totals 16 residues. Germline trimming cut 5 bases from V and 1 base from J; bases unmatched to any gene: 6. The CDR3 protein is CASSTAGGQGTDTQYF. Here the CDR3 DNA reads TGTGCCAGCAGCACAGCGGGGGGGCAGGGCACAGATACGCAGTATTTT.

This clone was recorded only once. This chain uses TRBV19 with TRBJ2-1; 11 bases line up with TRBD2. CDR3 length equals 19 residues. The junction had 15 bases not matched to a gene; V was cut back by 7 bases and J by 1 base. Germline V lookup: CDR1 LNHDA, CDR2 SQIVND (reference sequence). CDR3 DNA: TGTGCCAGTACCCACCTAGCGGGGGGCCGTCCGGGATCCTACAATGAGCAGTTCTTC. The encoded protein is CASTHLAGGRPGSYNEQFF.

J is TRBJ2-5 and V is TRBV11-1; TRBD2 aligns across 13 bases. CDR3 size: 16 residues. J gave up 5 bases and V 3 bases, and 6 bases lay outside the gene matches. Germline CDR1 is SGHAT and CDR2 is FQDESV (reference sequence). CDR3 coding DNA: TGTGCCAGCAGCTTTAGACTAGCGGGGGGCACGGAGACCCAGTACTTC. Translating gives CASSFRLAGGTETQYF.

The chain uses TRBV30 and TRBJ2-5; 8 bases match TRBD1. Germline loops: CDR1 GTSNPN, CDR2 SVGIG (reference sequence). The CDR3 covers 15 residues. With V trimmed by 1 base and J by 5 bases, 9 bases remained unmatched. The CDR3 spells CAWSESGGWGETQYF. CDR3 DNA: TGTGCCTGGAGTGAATCAGGGGGCTGGGGGGAGACCCAGTACTTC.

The rearrangement joins TRBV5-4 to TRBJ2-3, with D possibly matching TRBD2 (5 bases). Germline V lookup: CDR1 SGHNT, CDR2 YYREEE (reference sequence). CDR3 size: 14 residues. Trimming took off 10 bases at V and 0 bases at J, with 15 bases between the two ends. The CDR3 is CAYKRSGSTDTQYF. In DNA form, the CDR3 reads TGTGCCTATAAGCGGTCGGGAAGCACAGATACGCAGTATTTT.

This rearrangement joins TRBV5-1 to TRBJ2-7, with D possibly matching TRBD2 (6 bases). The V end was cut by 1 base, the J end by 3 bases, with 14 bases between. The germline V gene encodes CDR1 SGHRS and CDR2 YFSETQ. The length of the CDR3 is 15 residues. In DNA, the CDR3 is TGCGCCAGCAGCTTGCCGGGGGAATGGAACTACGAGCAGTACTTC. It specifies CASSLPGEWNYEQYF.

The chain recombines TRBV2 with TRBJ1-1, with unresolved D. Trimming took 7 bases from V and 1 from J, leaving 10 bases between them. Germline CDR1 reads SNHLY; CDR2 reads FYNNEI. The CDR3 length is 13 residues. As DNA, the CDR3 is TGTGCCAGCACGGGGTGGGCGAACACTGAAGCTTTCTTT. Translation: CASTGWANTEAFF.

The chain employs TRBV5-5 and TRBJ1-2, with D maybe TRBD1 (6 bases). The V gene's germline CDR1 is SGHKS and CDR2 YYEKEE (reference sequence). This CDR3 region has 14 residues. Trimming shortened V by 3 bases and J by 2 bases, and 11 bases separated the two germline ends. CDR3 DNA sequence: TGTGCCAGCAGCTATGGGGGCTTCAACTATGGCTACACCTTC. This gives the protein CASSYGGFNYGYTF.

V and J are TRBV29-1 and TRBJ1-1; D unresolved. Trimming shortened V by 4 bases and J by 3 bases, and 9 bases separated the two germline ends. CDR1 and CDR2 from the germline V gene are SQVTM and ANQGSEA. This CDR3 spans 12 amino acids. The CDR3 nucleotides read TGCAGCGTTGCCCCCGACTACACTGAAGCTTTCTTT. It yields the protein CSVAPDYTEAFF.

The count of this clone is one. J is TRBJ2-5 and V is TRBV28; the match to TRBD2 covers 9 bases. V trimming: 4 bases; J trimming: 5 bases; junction bases outside the gene matches: 8. The CDR3 extends over 15 amino acids. In germline, CDR1 is MDHEN, CDR2 SYDVKM. The CDR3 is CASSSRVAGVETQYF. CDR3 DNA: TGTGCCAGCAGTTCCCGGGTAGCGGGGGTGGAGACCCAGTACTTC.

The chain couples TRBV28 to TRBJ2-7; tentatively, D is TRBD1 (5 bases). The CDR3 has 15 amino acids. CDR1 and CDR2 (germline): MDHEN, SYDVKM. Trimming took 7 bases from V and 0 from J, leaving 16 bases between them. This chain's CDR3 is CASKEWQGSSYEQYF. For the CDR3, the DNA is TGTGCCAGCAAAGAGTGGCAGGGAAGCTCCTACGAGCAGTACTTC.

The rearrangement uses TRBV6-5 and TRBJ1-1; D is possibly TRBD1 (5 bases). Germline CDR1 MNHEY, CDR2 SVGAGI. The CDR3 consists of 13 residues. Deletions cut 8 bases from V and 0 bases from J, with 10 bases between. The CDR3 loop is CASVGDLNTEAFF. In DNA form, the CDR3 reads TGTGCCAGCGTTGGGGACTTGAACACTGAAGCTTTCTTT.

This chain uses TRBV3-1 (or the pseudogene TRBV3-2) with TRBJ1-1; 7 nucleotides align to TRBD1. V lost 3 bases, J lost 0 bases, and 4 bases stayed unmatched. Per germline, CDR1 LGHDT and CDR2 YNNKEL (reference sequence). The CDR3 consists of 15 residues. The CDR3, as DNA: TGTGCCAGCAGCCAGAGGGGACAGATGAACACTGAAGCTTTCTTT. The encoded protein is CASSQRGQMNTEAFF.

The chain links TRBV7-9 to TRBJ2-7; tentatively, D is TRBD1 (6 bases). CDR1 SEHNR and CDR2 FQNEAQ come from the germline V gene (reference sequence). The CDR3 consists of 13 residues. With 5 bases removed from V and 4 bases from J, the gap between germline ends came to 12 bases. Here the CDR3 reads CASSRLQGYEQYF. In DNA, the CDR3 is TGTGCCAGCAGCCGTCTCCAGGGGTACGAGCAGTACTTC. The entire variable domain, with the rest obtained from reference TRBV7-9 and TRBJ2-7, is as follows: DTGVSQNPRHKITKRGQNVTFRCDPISEHNRLYWYRQTLGQGPEFLTYFQNEAQLEKSRLLSDRFSAERPKGSFSTLEIQRTEQGDSAMYLCASSRLQGYEQYFGPGTRLTVT.

In the case of this clone: Sequence at one end of the junction differs from germline and may be a read error. V gene TRBV24-1 combines with J gene TRBJ2-1; D gene uncertain. Germline V gives CDR1 KGHDR, CDR2 SFDVKD. The CDR3 length is 14 residues. This CDR3 reads CATRDASAYNEQFF. CDR3 bases: TGTGCCACCCGTGATGCGTCGGCCTACAATGAGCAGTTCTTC.

V and J are TRBV15 and TRBJ1-1; D not resolved. The CDR3 loop spans 15 amino acids. V was cut by 3 bases and J by 0 bases, with 11 bases left in between. CDR1 and CDR2 (germline): LNHNV, YYDKDF (reference sequence). This CDR3 reads CATSSTYPLNTEAFF. The CDR3 DNA reads as TGTGCCACCAGCAGTACCTATCCCTTGAACACTGAAGCTTTCTTT.